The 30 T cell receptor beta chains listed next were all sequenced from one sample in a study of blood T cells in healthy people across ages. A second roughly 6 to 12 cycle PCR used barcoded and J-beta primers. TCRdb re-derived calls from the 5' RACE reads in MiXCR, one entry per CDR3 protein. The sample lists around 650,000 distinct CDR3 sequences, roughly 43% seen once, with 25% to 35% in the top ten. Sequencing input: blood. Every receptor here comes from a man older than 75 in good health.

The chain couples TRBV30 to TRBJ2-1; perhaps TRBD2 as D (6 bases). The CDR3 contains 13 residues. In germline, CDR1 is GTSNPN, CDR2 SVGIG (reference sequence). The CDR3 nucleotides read TGTGCTGCTTCGGGGGATTCCTACAATGAGCAGTTCTTC. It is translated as CAASGDSYNEQFF.

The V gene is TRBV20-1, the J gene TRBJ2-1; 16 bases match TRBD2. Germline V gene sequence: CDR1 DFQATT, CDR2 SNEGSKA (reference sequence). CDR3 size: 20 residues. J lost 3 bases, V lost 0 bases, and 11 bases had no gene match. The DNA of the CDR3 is TGCAGTGCTAGAGAGACGCGACTGGGACTAGCGGGAGGGTACTACAATGAGCAGTTCTTC. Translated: CSARETRLGLAGGYYNEQFF.

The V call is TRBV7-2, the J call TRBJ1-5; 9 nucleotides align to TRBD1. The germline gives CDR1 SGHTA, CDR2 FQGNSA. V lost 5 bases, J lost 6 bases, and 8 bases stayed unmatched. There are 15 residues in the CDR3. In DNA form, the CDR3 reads TGTGCCAGCAGCGCCTCCGGGACAGGGACTCAGCCCCAGCATTTT. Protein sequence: CASSASGTGTQPQHF.

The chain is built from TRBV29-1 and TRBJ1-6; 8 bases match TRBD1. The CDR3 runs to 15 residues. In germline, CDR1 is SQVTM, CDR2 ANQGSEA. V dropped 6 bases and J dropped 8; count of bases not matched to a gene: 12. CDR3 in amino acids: CSVSLGPGGDSPLHF. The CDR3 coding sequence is TGCAGCGTCTCCCTAGGTCCAGGGGGCGATTCACCCCTCCACTTT.

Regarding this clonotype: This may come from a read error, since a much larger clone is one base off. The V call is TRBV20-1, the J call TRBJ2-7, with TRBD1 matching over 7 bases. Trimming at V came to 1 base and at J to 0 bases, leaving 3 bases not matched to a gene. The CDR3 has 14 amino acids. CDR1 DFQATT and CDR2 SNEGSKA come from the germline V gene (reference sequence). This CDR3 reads CSARGRGSSYEQYF. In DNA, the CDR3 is TGCAGTGCTAGAGGCAGGGGGAGCTCCTACGAGCAGTACTTC.

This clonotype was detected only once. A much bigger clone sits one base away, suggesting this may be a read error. CDR3 bases: TGTGCCAGCAGTCCCGTCTCCTCTCTTGGTGGCTACACCTTC. This sequence encodes CASSPVSSLGGYTF. The V call is TRBV12-3 or TRBV12-4, the J call TRBJ1-2; no clear D. Trimming left V 5 bases short and J 7 bases short, with 17 bases between. This CDR3 spans 14 amino acids.

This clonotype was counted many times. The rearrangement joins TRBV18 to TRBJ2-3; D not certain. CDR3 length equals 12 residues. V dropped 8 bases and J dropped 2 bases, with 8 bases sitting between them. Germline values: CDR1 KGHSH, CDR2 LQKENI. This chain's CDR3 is CASSPNTDTQYF. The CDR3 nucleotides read TGTGCCAGCAGCCCCAACACAGATACGCAGTATTTT.

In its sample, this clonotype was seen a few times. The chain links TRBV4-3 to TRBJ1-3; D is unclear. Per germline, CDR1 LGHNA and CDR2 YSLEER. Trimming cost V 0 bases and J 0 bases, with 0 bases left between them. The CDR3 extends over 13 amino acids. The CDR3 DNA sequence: TGCGCCAGCAGCCAAGACTCTGGAAACACCATATATTTT. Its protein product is CASSQDSGNTIYF.

The CDR3 spells CASSITGQGACEQYF. The CDR3 DNA reads TGCGCCAGCAGCATCACGGGACAGGGGGCTTGCGAGCAGTACTTC. The rearrangement links TRBV5-1 to TRBJ2-7, with 12 bases aligning to TRBD1. CDR1 SGHRS and CDR2 YFSETQ come from the germline V gene. The CDR3 is made up of 15 amino acids. With 4 bases clipped from V and 6 bases from J, the junction kept 8 bases outside the gene matches.

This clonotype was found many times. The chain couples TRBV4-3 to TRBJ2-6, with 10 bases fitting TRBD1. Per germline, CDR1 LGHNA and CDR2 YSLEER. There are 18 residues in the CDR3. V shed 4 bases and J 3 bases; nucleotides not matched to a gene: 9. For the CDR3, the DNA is TGCGCCAGCAGCCTTTCCGGGACAGGGGTAGGTGGGGCCAACGTCCTGACTTTC. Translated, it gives CASSLSGTGVGGANVLTF.

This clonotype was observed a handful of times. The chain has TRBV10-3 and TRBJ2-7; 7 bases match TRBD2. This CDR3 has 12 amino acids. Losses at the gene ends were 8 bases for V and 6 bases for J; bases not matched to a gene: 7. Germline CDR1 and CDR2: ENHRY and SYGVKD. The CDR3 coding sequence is TGTGCCATCGCGGGGGACCTGGGCGAGCAGTACTTC. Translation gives CAIAGDLGEQYF.

For the CDR3, the DNA is TGCAGTGCGAGGAGGTCCATCATGGATACGCAGTATTTT. Its protein product is CSARRSIMDTQYF. The V and J genes are TRBV20-1 and TRBJ2-3; a possible D gene is TRBD2 (5 bases). V lost 6 bases and J 6 bases, leaving 16 bases between the germline ends. Germline V gives CDR1 DFQATT, CDR2 SNEGSKA (reference sequence). This CDR3 comprises 13 residues.

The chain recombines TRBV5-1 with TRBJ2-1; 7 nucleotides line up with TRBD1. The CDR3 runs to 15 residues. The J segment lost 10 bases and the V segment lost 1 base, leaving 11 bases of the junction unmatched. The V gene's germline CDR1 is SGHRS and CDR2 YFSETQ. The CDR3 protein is CASSLPGGTTGEQFF. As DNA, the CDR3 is TGCGCCAGCAGCTTGCCAGGGGGTACCACCGGCGAGCAGTTCTTC.

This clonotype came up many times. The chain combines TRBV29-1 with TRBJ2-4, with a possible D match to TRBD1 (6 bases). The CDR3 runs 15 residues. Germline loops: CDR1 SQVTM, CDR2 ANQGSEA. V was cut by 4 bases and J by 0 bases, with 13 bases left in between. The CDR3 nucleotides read TGCAGCGTTGGGCTGGACAGCTTAGCCAAAAACATTCAGTACTTC. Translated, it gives CSVGLDSLAKNIQYF.

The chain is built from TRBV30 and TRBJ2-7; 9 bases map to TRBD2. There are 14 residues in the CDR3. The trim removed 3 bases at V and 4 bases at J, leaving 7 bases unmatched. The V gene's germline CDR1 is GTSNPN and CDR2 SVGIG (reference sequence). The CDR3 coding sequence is TGTGCCTGGAGGCTTAGCGGGAGACTTTACGAGCAGTACTTC. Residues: CAWRLSGRLYEQYF.

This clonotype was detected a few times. The CDR3 DNA reads TGCGCCAGCAGCTTGGAACCCCGGGGGTTTGGGGCCAACGTCCTGACTTTC. It encodes CASSLEPRGFGANVLTF. The gene calls are TRBV5-1 and TRBJ2-6, with D possibly TRBD2 on 6 matching bases. The CDR3 is made up of 17 amino acids. With 0 bases removed from V and 3 bases from J, the gap between germline ends came to 13 bases. Looked up from germline, CDR1 is SGHRS and CDR2 is YFSETQ.

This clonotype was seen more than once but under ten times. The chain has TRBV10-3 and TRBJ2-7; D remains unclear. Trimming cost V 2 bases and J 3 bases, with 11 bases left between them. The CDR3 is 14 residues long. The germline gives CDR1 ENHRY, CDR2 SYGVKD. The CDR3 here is CAISEVGSVYEQYF. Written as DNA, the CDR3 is TGTGCCATCAGTGAGGTTGGGTCAGTCTACGAGCAGTACTTC.

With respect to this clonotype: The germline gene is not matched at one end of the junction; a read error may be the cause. CDR3 region: CSARVLPPTGINYDYTF. CDR3 DNA: TGCAGTGCTAGAGTTCTACCACCGACAGGGATCAACTATGACTACACCTTC. The J gene is TRBJ1-2, the V gene TRBV20-1; 7 nucleotides agree with TRBD1. CDR1 is DFQATT and CDR2 is SNEGSKA in the germline V gene (reference sequence). This CDR3 is built from 17 residues.

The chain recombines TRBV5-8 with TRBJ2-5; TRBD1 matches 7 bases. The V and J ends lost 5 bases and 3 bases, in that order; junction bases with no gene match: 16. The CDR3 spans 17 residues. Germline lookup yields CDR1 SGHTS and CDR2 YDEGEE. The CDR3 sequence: CASSRQGFLPVEETQYF. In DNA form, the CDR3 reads TGTGCCAGCAGTAGACAGGGCTTCTTACCGGTGGAAGAGACCCAGTACTTC.

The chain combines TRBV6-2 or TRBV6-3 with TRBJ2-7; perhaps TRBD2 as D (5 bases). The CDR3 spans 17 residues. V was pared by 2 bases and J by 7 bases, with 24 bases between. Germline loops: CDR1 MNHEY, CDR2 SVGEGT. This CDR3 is CASSYPEDPSSYNEQYF. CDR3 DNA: TGTGCCAGCAGTTACCCGGAGGACCCCAGCTCCTACAATGAGCAGTACTTC.

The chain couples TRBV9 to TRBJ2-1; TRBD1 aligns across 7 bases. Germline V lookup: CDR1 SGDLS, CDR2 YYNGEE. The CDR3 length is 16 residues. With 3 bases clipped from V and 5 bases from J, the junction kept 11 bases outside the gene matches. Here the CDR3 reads CASSASMDRYNNEQFF. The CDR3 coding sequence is TGTGCCAGCAGCGCGTCAATGGACAGGTACAACAATGAGCAGTTCTTC.

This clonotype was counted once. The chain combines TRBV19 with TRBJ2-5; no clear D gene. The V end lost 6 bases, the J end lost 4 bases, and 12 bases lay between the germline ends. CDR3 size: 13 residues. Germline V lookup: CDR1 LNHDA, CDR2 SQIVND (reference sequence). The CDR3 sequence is CASSLETPETQYF. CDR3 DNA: TGTGCCAGTAGCCTAGAGACACCAGAGACCCAGTACTTC. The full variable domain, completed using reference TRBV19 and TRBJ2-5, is DGGITQSPKYLFRKEGQNVTLSCEQNLNHDAMYWYRQDPGQGLRLIYYSQIVNDFQKGDIAEGYSVSREKKESFPLTVTSAQKNPTAFYLCASSLETPETQYFGPGTRLLVL.

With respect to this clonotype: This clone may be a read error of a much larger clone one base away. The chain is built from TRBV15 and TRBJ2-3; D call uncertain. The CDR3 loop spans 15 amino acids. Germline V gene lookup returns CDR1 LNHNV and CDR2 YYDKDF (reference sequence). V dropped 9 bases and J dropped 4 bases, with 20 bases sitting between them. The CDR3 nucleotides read TGTGCCACTAGTGGTACAGTCTTTCAGTCAGATACGCAGTATTTT. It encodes CATSGTVFQSDTQYF.

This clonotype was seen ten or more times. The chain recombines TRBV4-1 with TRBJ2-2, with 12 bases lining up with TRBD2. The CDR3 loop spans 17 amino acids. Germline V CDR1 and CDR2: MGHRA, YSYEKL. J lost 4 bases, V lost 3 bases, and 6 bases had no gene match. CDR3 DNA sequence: TGCGCCAGCAGCCAGCCCGGACTAGCGGGGTTCACCGGGGAGCTGTTTTTT. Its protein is CASSQPGLAGFTGELFF.

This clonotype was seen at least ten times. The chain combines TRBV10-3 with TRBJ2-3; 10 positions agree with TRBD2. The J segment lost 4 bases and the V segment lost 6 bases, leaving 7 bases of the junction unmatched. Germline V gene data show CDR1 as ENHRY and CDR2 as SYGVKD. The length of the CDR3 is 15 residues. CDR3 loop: CAISVTSGSPDTQYF. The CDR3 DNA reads TGTGCCATCAGCGTGACTAGCGGGTCTCCAGATACGCAGTATTTT.

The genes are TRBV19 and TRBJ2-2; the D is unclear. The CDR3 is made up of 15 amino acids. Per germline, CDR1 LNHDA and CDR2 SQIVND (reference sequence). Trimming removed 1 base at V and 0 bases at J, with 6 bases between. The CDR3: CASSIVGANTGELFF. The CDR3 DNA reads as TGTGCCAGTAGTATAGTTGGGGCGAACACCGGGGAGCTGTTTTTT.

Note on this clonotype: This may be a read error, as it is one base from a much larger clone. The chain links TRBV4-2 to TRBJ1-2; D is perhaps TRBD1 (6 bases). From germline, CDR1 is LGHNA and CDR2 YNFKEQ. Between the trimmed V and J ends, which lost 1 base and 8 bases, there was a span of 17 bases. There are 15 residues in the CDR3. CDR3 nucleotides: TGTGCCAGCAGCCAAGGTAGTCAGGGGTCAGGCGGCTACACCTTC. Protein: CASSQGSQGSGGYTF.

CDR3 bases: TGTGCCAGCAGCCGGTTTAGGGGCGTCACTGAAGCTTTCTTT. It specifies CASSRFRGVTEAFF. The J gene is TRBJ1-1, the V gene TRBV7-9, with D possibly being TRBD1 (5 bases). Looked up from germline, CDR1 is SEHNR and CDR2 is FQNEAQ (reference sequence). CDR3 size: 14 residues. V was cut by 5 bases and J by 4 bases, with 14 bases left in between.

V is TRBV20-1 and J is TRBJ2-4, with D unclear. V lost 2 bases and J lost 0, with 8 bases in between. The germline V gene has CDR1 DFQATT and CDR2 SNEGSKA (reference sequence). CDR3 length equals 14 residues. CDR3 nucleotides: TGCAGTGCTAGACCGCGACTAGCCAAAAACATTCAGTACTTC. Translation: CSARPRLAKNIQYF.

Here the CDR3 DNA reads TGTGCCAGCAGCTTGGCCGGAAGGGGCTCTGGGGCCAACGTCCTGACTTTC. Translated, it gives CASSLAGRGSGANVLTF. The J gene is TRBJ2-6, the V gene TRBV5-6; TRBD1 is a possible D gene (5 bases). V was shortened by 0 bases and J by 0 bases, with 10 bases between the two germline ends. Looked up from germline, CDR1 is SGHDT and CDR2 is YYEEEE. CDR3 size: 17 residues.